Listed below are T cell receptor beta chains from one sample, sequenced in a study of human CD8 memory T cell subsets. Reanalyzing the 5' RACE reads, TCRdb keeps one entry per CDR3 protein, without DNA. This sample carries about 4,700 distinct CDR3 sequences, with under 30% going to the ten biggest clones. The sequencing input was CD8+ T cells from PBMCs. The receptors originated from a human donor in good health. Each CDR3 is given with its conserved first and last residue. Fields, in order: V gene, clone size, J gene, CDR3 protein. The size entry is marked missing in some rows and otherwise reads once, few, many or a size class.

TRBV20-1	-	TRBJ2-1	CSARISGDYNEQFF
TRBV4-1	-	TRBJ1-5	CASSQASSGGVGSNQPQHF
TRBV6-4	medium-sized	TRBJ2-1	CASSRQGANNEQFF
TRBV7-9	-	TRBJ2-5	CASSSLSSGGYQETQYF
TRBV27	-	TRBJ2-1	CASSLLLGASYNEQFF
TRBV7-3	medium-sized	TRBJ2-3	CASSLDPTDTQYF
TRBV4-3	-	TRBJ2-2	CASSQERTGPGELFF
TRBV6-4	medium-sized	TRBJ2-4	CASSDSGQGIQYF
TRBV23-1	medium-sized	TRBJ1-2	CASSHKSVGLRTRSANYGYTF
TRBV6-4	medium-sized	TRBJ2-3	CASSRTSGQADTQYF
TRBV5-1	medium-sized	TRBJ2-3	CASSPQLSGRFADTQYF
TRBV6-2/TRBV6-3	-	TRBJ1-1	CATSSGENTEAFF